This T cell receptor (beta chain) was recorded in a study of control samples from healthy donors and cancer patients (TCRdb year 2020). The germline V gene encodes CDR1 SGDLS and CDR2 YYNGEE. A distance of 12 bases separates the germline ends of V and J, which lose 0 bases and 0 bases respectively. From the cysteine through the phenylalanine, the CDR3 covers 16 amino acids. The CDR3 DNA has 48 bases and is translated from base 1. Turning to this clone: Its antigen is currently not known. The record has no base qualities; no much larger clone is one base away.

The receptor library was made with the immunoSEQ multiplex PCR assay. TCRdb stores this immuneACCESS table with in-frame sequences only. Part of the clones is absent; in the studies checked, under half of the shortfall reflects unresolved V genes, and no reason is known for the rest. The sample table shows 150,000 to 200,000 clones, and about 90% are seen once. The leading ten clones occupy roughly 5.3% of the sample. The sequence came from a woman aged 30 to 39 in good health. Sequenced material: blood. The chain uses TRBV9 and TRBJ1-1, and TRBD1 may be the D gene, going by 5 matching bases. Here is the DNA: TGTGCCAGCAGCGTAGGGGTAGGAGGGGTGAACACTGAAGCTTTCTTT. Translated, this is CASSVGVGGVNTEAFF.